These T cell receptor beta chains were read from a single sample in a study of blood T cell repertoires in COVID-19. Generated by immunoSEQ multiplex PCR, the TCRdb table keeps only in-frame clones and is missing some. The sample consists of fewer than 70,000 clones, approximately 92% of them appearing once. Sequencing was performed on peripheral blood. The receptors originated from a man aged 45-65 years with active COVID-19. The CDR3 runs from the conserved cysteine through the conserved F or W. The D gene is left open where the match is weak. The listing skips clone size in some rows; elsewhere it reads once, few, many or a size class.

CASSITPAGAADTQYF TGTGCCAGTAGTATAACCCCAGCGGGGGCGGCAGATACGCAGTATTTT TRBD2 once TRBJ2-3 TRBV19
CASSLNPGQGARTEAFF TGTGCCAGCAGCTTAAATCCCGGACAGGGGGCTCGGACTGAAGCTTTCTTT TRBD1 once TRBJ1-1 TRBV7-3
CASSYLGRGSSYNEQFF TGTGCCAGCAGTTACTTAGGGAGGGGGAGCTCCTACAATGAGCAGTTCTTC - - TRBJ2-1 TRBV6-2/TRBV6-3
CASSYLSWRSTDTQYF TGTGCCAGCAGTTACTTGTCGTGGAGGTCCACAGATACGCAGTATTTT - - TRBJ2-3 TRBV6-6
CASSNGIGTENEKLFF TGCGCCAGCAGCAACGGGATTGGGACAGAAAATGAAAAACTGTTTTTT TRBD1 - TRBJ1-4 TRBV5-1
CASSQSPTGGTQPQHF TGCGCCAGCAGCCAATCCCCCACAGGGGGCACTCAGCCCCAGCATTTT TRBD1 - TRBJ1-5 TRBV4-3
CASSAGQTGLYEQYF TGTGCCAGCAGCGCGGGACAGACAGGGCTCTACGAGCAGTACTTC - - TRBJ2-7 TRBV11-2
CASSLEAFNYGYTF TGTGCCAGCAGTTTAGAAGCGTTCAACTATGGCTACACCTTC - - TRBJ1-2 TRBV28
CATGTGEEETQYF TGTGCCACTGGGACAGGGGAAGAAGAGACCCAGTACTTC TRBD1 - TRBJ2-5 TRBV10-3
CASSQDPGGGTDTQYF TGTGCCAGCAGCCAAGATCCGGGGGGCGGCACAGATACGCAGTATTTT - - TRBJ2-3 TRBV4-2
CASSGTSGNYEQYF TGTGCCAGCAGCGGGACTAGCGGAAACTACGAGCAGTACTTC TRBD2 - TRBJ2-7 TRBV2
CASRGGPGGNTQYF TGCGCCAGCAGAGGTGGACCCGGGGGGAATACGCAGTATTTT TRBD2 - TRBJ2-3 TRBV5-1
CASSQVASGNTDTQYF TGCGCCAGCAGCCAAGTGGCTAGCGGGAACACAGATACGCAGTATTTT TRBD2 - TRBJ2-3 TRBV4-1
CASSLEANRDRGYNEQFF TGTGCCAGCAGCTTAGAGGCCAACCGGGACAGAGGTTACAATGAGCAGTTCTTC TRBD1 - TRBJ2-1 TRBV7-6